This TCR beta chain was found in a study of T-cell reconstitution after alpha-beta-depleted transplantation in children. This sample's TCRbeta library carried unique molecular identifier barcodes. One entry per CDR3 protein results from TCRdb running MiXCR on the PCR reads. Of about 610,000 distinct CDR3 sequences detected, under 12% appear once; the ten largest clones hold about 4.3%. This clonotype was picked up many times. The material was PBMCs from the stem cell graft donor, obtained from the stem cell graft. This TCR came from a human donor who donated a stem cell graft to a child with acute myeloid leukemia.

The chain's CDR3 is CSAFGSISTDTQYF. The CDR3 nucleotides read TGCAGTGCATTCGGCAGCATTAGCACAGATACGCAGTATTTT. The V and J genes are TRBV20-1 and TRBJ2-3; D gene ambiguous. V lost 6 bases and J 0 bases, leaving 13 bases between the germline ends. This CDR3 spans 14 amino acids. The germline CDR1 and CDR2 sequences are DFQATT and SNEGSKA (reference sequence).